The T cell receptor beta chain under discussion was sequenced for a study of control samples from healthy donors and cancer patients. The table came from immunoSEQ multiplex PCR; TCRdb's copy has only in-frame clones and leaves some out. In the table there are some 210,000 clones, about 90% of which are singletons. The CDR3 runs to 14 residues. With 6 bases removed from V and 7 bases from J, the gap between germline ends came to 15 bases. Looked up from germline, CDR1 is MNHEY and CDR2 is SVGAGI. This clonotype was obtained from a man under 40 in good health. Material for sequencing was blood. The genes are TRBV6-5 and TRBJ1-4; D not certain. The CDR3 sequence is CASSQNNRGEKLFF. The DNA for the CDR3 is TGTGCCAGCAGCCAGAACAATCGGGGTGAAAAACTGTTTTTT.